This section outlines one T cell receptor beta chain sequence together with its context. The method was immunoSEQ multiplex PCR; TCRdb's version includes in-frame clones alone and lacks a portion of them. The repertoire consists of about 670,000 clones, with 70% to 90% occurring once and the leading ten covering roughly 0.25%. The entry originates in a study of blood T cell repertoires in COVID-19. The germline V gene has CDR1 MNHEY and CDR2 SVGEGT. This CDR3 spans 14 amino acids. Trimming took 5 bases from V and 5 from J, leaving 15 bases between them. This rearrangement joins TRBV6-2 or TRBV6-3 to TRBJ1-2; TRBD1 might be the D (6 bases). The sequencing sample was made of peripheral blood. The TCR comes from a woman under 30 with acute or convalescent COVID-19. CDR3 sequence (DNA): TGTGCCAGCAGTGACCTACAGGGTTTTTATGGCTACACCTTC. Translation gives CASSDLQGFYGYTF.